In its sample, the clone carrying this T cell receptor beta chain was seen many times. The entry originates in a study of regulatory T cells in long-lasting Graves disease. Across the whole study: The criterion for persistent Graves' disease was over 5 years of antithyroid drugs with positive TSH receptor antibodies.

Time point meaning: persistent/refractory GD, antithyroid drugs over 5 years with positive TRAb. Following extraction of RNA from PBMCs, that RNA was used to make the TCR library. Germline CDR1 reads SQVTM; CDR2 reads ANQGSEA. The CDR3 runs 13 residues. Trimming cost V 7 bases and J 0 bases, with 10 bases left between them. According to the study, TCR beta libraries were built with iRepertoire HTBI primers and CDR3-region Arm-PCR. TCRdb called the multiplex PCR reads again in MiXCR, with one record for every CDR3 protein. The table lists fewer than 600,000 distinct CDR3 sequences, approximately 23% of them singletons.

The TCR sequence derives from a female donor with Graves disease. J is TRBJ1-3 and V is TRBV29-1, with D unclear. This sample comprised peripheral blood mononuclear cells (PBMCs), obtained when the disease was refractory, from a patient treated with antithyroid drugs. The CDR3, as DNA: TGCAGCGCCTACGGACTCTCTGGAAACACCATATATTTT. It codes for CSAYGLSGNTIYF. Looking up the rest from reference TRBV29-1 and TRBJ1-3 gives the full variable domain: SAVISQKPSRDICQRGTSLTIQCQVDSQVTMMFWYRQQPGQSLTLIATANQGSEATYESGFVIDKFPISRPNLTFSTLTVSNMSPEDSSIYLCSAYGLSGNTIYFGEGSWLTVV.